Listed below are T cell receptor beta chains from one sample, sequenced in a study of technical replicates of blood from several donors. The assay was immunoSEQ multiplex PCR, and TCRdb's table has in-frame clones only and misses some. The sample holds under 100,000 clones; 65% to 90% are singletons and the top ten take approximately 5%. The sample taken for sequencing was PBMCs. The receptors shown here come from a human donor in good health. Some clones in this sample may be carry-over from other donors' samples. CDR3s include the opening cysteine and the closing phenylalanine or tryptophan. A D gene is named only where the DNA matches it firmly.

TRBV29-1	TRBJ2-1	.	CSVELAASYNEQFF
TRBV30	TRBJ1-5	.	CAWSATTVYSNQPQHF
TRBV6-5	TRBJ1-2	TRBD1	CASSGDRDLNGYTF
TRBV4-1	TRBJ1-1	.	CASSQGAGRLDTEAFF
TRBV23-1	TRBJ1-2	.	CASSQYPRIANYGYTF
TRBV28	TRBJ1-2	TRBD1	CASRGGQGVGGYTF
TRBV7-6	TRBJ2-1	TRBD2	CASSSITSGGNNEQFF
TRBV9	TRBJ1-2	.	CASSPRPGLGGYGYTF
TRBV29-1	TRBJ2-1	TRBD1	CSVKKTTGTGDYNEQFF
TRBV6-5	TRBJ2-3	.	CASSSGTGISTDTQYF
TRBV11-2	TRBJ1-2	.	CASSLVAANYGYTF
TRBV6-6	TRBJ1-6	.	CASSDQTNNSPLHF
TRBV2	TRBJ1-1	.	CASSPQTFTEAFF
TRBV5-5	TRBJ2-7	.	CASSTEVYEQYF
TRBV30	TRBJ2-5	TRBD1	CAWSMWDSLSLYF
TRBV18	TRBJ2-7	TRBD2	CASSPRTSGVPGSYEQYF
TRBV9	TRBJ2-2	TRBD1	CASSDGQGFNTGELFF
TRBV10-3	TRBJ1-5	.	CAISDPGSGNQPQHF
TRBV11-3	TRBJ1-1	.	CASTQDTEAFF
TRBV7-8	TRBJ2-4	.	CASGFGTFSETGKNIQYF
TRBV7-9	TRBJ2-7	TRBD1	CARGVYKETGTAVIYEQYF
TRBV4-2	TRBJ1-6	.	CASSQDGSGNSPLHF
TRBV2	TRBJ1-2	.	CASSEQKGLANYGYTF
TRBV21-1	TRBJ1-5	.	CASSNPVGTGRNQPQHF
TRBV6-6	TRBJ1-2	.	CASSQDSYGYTF
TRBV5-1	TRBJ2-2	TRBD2	CASSLSFLAGNTGELFF
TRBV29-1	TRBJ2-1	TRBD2	CSVYGGSRYNEQFF
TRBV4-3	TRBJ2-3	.	CASSQAREGVRQYF
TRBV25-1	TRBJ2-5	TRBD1	CASSGQGLYQETQYF
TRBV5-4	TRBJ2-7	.	CASSLLPRGTSTKQYF
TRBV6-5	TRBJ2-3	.	CATSGVSTDTQYF
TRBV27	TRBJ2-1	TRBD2	CASSSPSGSFNEQFF
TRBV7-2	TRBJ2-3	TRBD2	CASSPTSGTDTQYF
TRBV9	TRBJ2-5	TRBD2	CASSLLAGGRETQYF
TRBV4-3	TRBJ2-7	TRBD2	CASSHGERGGEQYF
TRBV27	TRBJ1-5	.	CASSLSGQGHVVQHF
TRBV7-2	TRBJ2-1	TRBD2	CASSLPLTSGYNEQFF
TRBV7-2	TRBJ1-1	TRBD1	CASSWGQGNTEAFF
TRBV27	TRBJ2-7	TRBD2	CASSFRGGTSDRYF
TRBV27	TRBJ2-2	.	CASSLYYPNTGELFF
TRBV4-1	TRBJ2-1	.	CASSLASAGDEQFF
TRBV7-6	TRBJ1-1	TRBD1	CASSLGGGGEAFF
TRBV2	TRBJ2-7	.	CASSESPPYEQYF
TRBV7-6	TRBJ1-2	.	CASSLAAGAGGYTF
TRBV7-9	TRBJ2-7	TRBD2	CASSLRSGSSYEQYF
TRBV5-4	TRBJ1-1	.	CASSLAGGGITEAFF
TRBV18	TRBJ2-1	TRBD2	CASSPPGLAGGGEQFF
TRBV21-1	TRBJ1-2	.	CASSNRDTPAPDYGYTF
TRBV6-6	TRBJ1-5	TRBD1	CASNRDSVSAQHF